This T cell receptor beta chain derives from a study of T cell responses to AZD1222 COVID-19 vaccine. Study-wide findings and caveats: Spike-specific TCR breadth and depth rose after two AZD1222 doses. Repertoire sampling happened only post peak T cell response. In the spike-specific TCR repertoire, nearly half reportedly target unmutated variant regions.

Clones were sequenced by immunoSEQ multiplex PCR, and TCRdb holds only the in-frame ones, with some missing. The sample contains about 93,000 clones, approximately 90% of which appear only once. About this clone: Its antigen is not known.

V lost 5 bases and J lost 1, with 14 bases in between. The CDR3 consists of 15 residues. CDR1 is MNHEY and CDR2 is SMNVEV in the germline V gene (reference sequence). The V call is TRBV27, the J call TRBJ1-1, with a tentative D call TRBD1 (6 bases). The receptor comes from an adult who received the AZD1222 COVID-19 vaccine. The input for sequencing was peripheral blood, taken 28 days after the second AZD1222 dose. CDR3 loop: CASSPPPGQNTEAFF. The CDR3 nucleotides read TGTGCCAGCAGTCCGCCTCCGGGACAGAACACTGAAGCTTTCTTT.